What follows are 20 T cell receptor beta chains derived from one specimen sequenced in a study of tumour-infiltrating T cells in Burkitt lymphoma. TCRdb keeps only in-frame clones here, not all; method: immunoSEQ multiplex PCR. Of around 400 clones in the sample, 17% were seen once. Sequenced material: tumor tissue. The receptor set was obtained from a human donor with Burkitt lymphoma.

This clone was observed a handful of times. The chain recombines TRBV4-1 with TRBJ1-1; possibly TRBD1 for D (5 bases). The V end was cut by 6 bases, the J end by 1 base, with 15 bases between. The CDR3 sequence is 15 residues long. Germline V gene data show CDR1 as MGHRA and CDR2 as YSYEKL. This CDR3 is CASRMTETENTEAFF. The CDR3 DNA sequence: TGCGCCAGCAGGATGACTGAGACAGAGAACACTGAAGCTTTCTTT.

The chain carries TRBV19 and TRBJ1-1; the D gene is possibly TRBD1 (6 bases). The CDR3 runs 16 residues. Deletions cut 10 bases from V and 5 bases from J, with 26 bases between. Per the germline V gene, CDR1 is LNHDA and CDR2 is SQIVND (reference sequence). The DNA for the CDR3 is TGTGCCACCTTAACGGAACAGGGACTAGGATGGACTGAAGCTTTCTTT. This gives the protein CATLTEQGLGWTEAFF.

This clone was seen only a few times. This rearrangement joins TRBV30 to TRBJ2-5; the D call may be TRBD1 or TRBD2 (5 bases each). CDR1 GTSNPN and CDR2 SVGIG come from the germline V gene (reference sequence). The V gene lost 3 bases and the J gene lost 0 bases, with 14 bases spanning the gap. This CDR3 spans 15 amino acids. The CDR3 bases are TGTGCCTGGAGACCCGGGACCACGTACCAAGAGACCCAGTACTTC. Its protein is CAWRPGTTYQETQYF.

The chain couples TRBV5-1 to TRBJ1-2; 9 positions match TRBD1. The V and J ends lost 4 bases and 8 bases, in that order; junction bases with no gene match: 9. Germline CDR1 SGHRS, CDR2 YFSETQ. The CDR3 has 14 amino acids. DNA for the CDR3: TGCGCCAGCAGCCCGTTACAGGGGGCGAACGGCTACACCTTC. Its protein is CASSPLQGANGYTF.

Only a few counts were recorded for this clone. The J gene is TRBJ2-3, the V gene TRBV7-6; 9 bases line up with TRBD2. The CDR3 totals 17 residues. CDR1 SGHVS and CDR2 FNYEAQ come from the germline V gene. The trim removed 5 bases at V and 3 bases at J, leaving 12 bases unmatched. The CDR3 DNA follows: TGTGCCAGCAGCCCTACAGGCCTAGCGGGGTCAACAGATACGCAGTATTTT. This sequence encodes CASSPTGLAGSTDTQYF.

The chain uses TRBV18 and TRBJ1-5; TRBD1 agrees at 8 bases. This CDR3 spans 12 amino acids. Germline trimming cut 4 bases from V and 16 bases from J; bases unmatched to any gene: 9. Germline V gene lookup returns CDR1 KGHSH and CDR2 LQKENI. The CDR3 here is CASSRLGQDRHF. The CDR3 DNA is TGTGCCAGCTCACGGTTGGGACAGGATCGACATTTT. Full variable domain (rest looked up from reference TRBV18 and TRBJ1-5): NAGVMQNPRHLVRRRGQEARLRCSPMKGHSHVYWYRQLPEEGLKFMVYLQKENIIDESGMPKERFSAEFPKEGPSILRIQQVVRGDSAAYFCASSRLGQDRHFGDGTRLSIL.

A few counts support this clone. The CDR3 DNA reads as TGTGCCAGTAAGTTGGGACAGGGACTTTCACCCCTCCACTTT. Translation gives CASKLGQGLSPLHF. V and J are TRBV19 and TRBJ1-6; TRBD1 agrees at 9 bases. CDR1 and CDR2 (germline): LNHDA, SQIVND (reference sequence). This CDR3 contains 14 residues. V shed 7 bases, J shed 9 bases, and the junction held 7 bases outside the gene matches.

The chain joins TRBV5-1 to TRBJ2-6, with 7 nucleotides matching TRBD1. Germline CDR1 SGHRS, CDR2 YFSETQ. The CDR3 is 15 amino acids. With 4 bases clipped from V and 11 bases from J, the junction kept 12 bases outside the gene matches. The CDR3 DNA reads TGCGCCAGCAGCGCTGACAGGGCAACCACGCACGTCCTGACTTTC. It is translated as CASSADRATTHVLTF.

The chain joins TRBV5-5 to TRBJ1-6; TRBD1 might be the D (5 bases). CDR3 length: 15 amino acids. V lost 0 bases, J lost 8 bases, and 12 bases lay in between. Per the germline V gene, CDR1 is SGHKS and CDR2 is YYEKEE (reference sequence). The CDR3 spells CASSLVGGDDSPLHF. The CDR3 nucleotides are TGTGCCAGCAGCTTGGTCGGGGGTGATGATTCACCCCTCCACTTT. Together with reference TRBV5-5 and TRBJ1-6, the CDR3 gives the full variable domain: DAGVTQSPTHLIKTRGQQVTLRCSPISGHKSVSWYQQVLGQGPQFIFQYYEKEERGRGNFPDRFSARQFPNYSSELNVNALLLGDSALYLCASSLVGGDDSPLHFGNGTRLTVT.

On this clone: One end of the junction does not line up with germline, which may come from a read error. V and J are TRBV7-2 and TRBJ2-7, with D perhaps TRBD1 or TRBD2 (5 bases each). The CDR3 has 13 residues. Germline V lookup: CDR1 SGHTA, CDR2 FQGNSA. CDR3 loop: CASSPATSGRVDF. DNA of the CDR3: TGTGCCAGCAGCCCCGCCACGTCGGGGCGGGTAGACTTC.

The chain recombines TRBV7-3 with TRBJ1-1; D is undetermined. The CDR3 loop spans 15 amino acids. Germline V gives CDR1 SGHTA, CDR2 FQGTGA. The V end was cut by 2 bases, the J end by 5 bases, with 15 bases between. The CDR3 loop reads CASSLGPEKNTEAFF. CDR3 nucleotide sequence: TGTGCCAGCAGCTTAGGGCCCGAGAAGAATACTGAAGCTTTCTTT. The full variable domain, with the rest looked up from reference TRBV7-3 and TRBJ1-1, is GAGVSQTPSNKVTEKGKYVELRCDPISGHTALYWYRQSLGQGPEFLIYFQGTGAADDSGLPNDRFFAVRPEGSVSTLKIQRTERGDSAVYLCASSLGPEKNTEAFFGQGTRLTVV.

The V gene is TRBV2, the J gene TRBJ1-6; no firm D call. V was shortened by 6 bases and J by 0 bases, with 12 bases between the two germline ends. CDR1 and CDR2 from the germline V gene are SNHLY and FYNNEI. The CDR3 consists of 16 residues. The CDR3 region is CASRRGGYSYNSPLHF. For the CDR3, the DNA is TGTGCCAGCAGGAGAGGCGGATACTCCTATAATTCACCCCTCCACTTT.

This clone was observed a few times. The rearrangement joins TRBV4-1 to TRBJ1-6; D uncertain. This CDR3 is 15 amino acids long. Trimming took 0 bases from V and 10 from J, leaving 13 bases between them. Germline CDR1 reads MGHRA; CDR2 reads YSYEKL. The DNA for the CDR3 is TGCGCCAGCAGCCAAGAAGGACTTAGGAGCTCACCCCTCCACTTT. Translated, it gives CASSQEGLRSSPLHF.

This chain joins TRBV7-8 and TRBJ1-1; D is possibly TRBD1 (5 bases). The CDR3 has 14 amino acids. V dropped 1 base and J dropped 4 bases, with 10 bases sitting between them. The germline V gene has CDR1 SGHVS and CDR2 FQNEAQ. In DNA, the CDR3 is TGTGCCAGCAGCTTAGAAGGGGCGGCCACTGAAGCTTTCTTT. It encodes CASSLEGAATEAFF.

The chain has TRBV7-6 and TRBJ2-7, with D perhaps matching TRBD1 or TRBD2 (6 bases each). The CDR3 length is 15 residues. Germline V gene sequence: CDR1 SGHVS, CDR2 FNYEAQ. The V gene lost 5 bases and the J gene lost 1 base, with 15 bases spanning the gap. The CDR3 loop reads CASSPYEGGSYEQYF. The CDR3, as DNA: TGTGCCAGCAGCCCCTACGAGGGGGGATCCTACGAGCAGTACTTC.

This clone was detected only a few times. CDR3 DNA: TGTGCCCGTTCCCAGAAACCGAACACTGAAGCTTTCTTT. Its translation is CARSQKPNTEAFF. This chain connects TRBV6-5 to TRBJ1-1; D ambiguous. This CDR3 has 13 residues. Trimming stripped 11 bases from V and 1 base from J, with 14 bases between. Germline V gene lookup returns CDR1 MNHEY and CDR2 SVGAGI.

This clone was seen more than once but under ten times. V usage is TRBV7-9 and J usage is TRBJ1-1; no definite D call. There are 12 residues in the CDR3. Trimming pared 5 bases from V and 0 bases from J, leaving 4 bases between. Germline assignment: CDR1 SEHNR and CDR2 FQNEAQ (reference sequence). The CDR3 nucleotides read TGTGCCAGCAGCCTAGTGAACACTGAAGCTTTCTTT. Translation gives CASSLVNTEAFF.

This rearrangement joins TRBV18 to TRBJ2-7; 8 bases are a match to TRBD1. V shed 6 bases, J shed 6 bases, and the junction held 10 bases outside the gene matches. Germline V gene sequence: CDR1 KGHSH, CDR2 LQKENI. The CDR3 extends over 14 amino acids. CDR3 DNA sequence: TGTGCCAGCTCTAACCAGCAGGGGGCTGGCGAGCAGTACTTC. Its translation is CASSNQQGAGEQYF.

This sequence joins TRBV4-1 and TRBJ1-5, with TRBD1 as a possible D gene (6 bases). The CDR3 covers 17 residues. In germline, CDR1 is MGHRA, CDR2 YSYEKL. The V end was cut by 0 bases, the J end by 5 bases, with 17 bases between. The CDR3 reads CASSQDLLRGSYQPQHF. CDR3 bases: TGCGCCAGCAGCCAAGACCTACTAAGGGGGTCGTATCAGCCCCAGCATTTT.

This chain uses TRBV4-1 with TRBJ2-1; D is possibly TRBD2 (6 bases). V gave up 0 bases and J gave up 7 bases, with 19 bases separating them. Germline CDR1 reads MGHRA; CDR2 reads YSYEKL. The CDR3 has 17 amino acids. DNA of the CDR3: TGCGCCAGCAGCCAAGATCGGGCGACTAGGGTATTAAATGAGCAGTTCTTC. This gives the protein CASSQDRATRVLNEQFF.